This T cell receptor beta chain was obtained from a study of molecular identifiers for immune sequencing clone quantification. Trimming cost V 2 bases and J 3 bases, with 9 bases left between them. The CDR3 extends over 14 amino acids. Germline CDR1 MNHNY, CDR2 SVGAGI (reference sequence). TCRdb fed the PCR reads into MiXCR, producing one record per CDR3 protein. The data hold 9,500 to 15,000 distinct CDR3 sequences, with around 18% observed a single time. This clonotype rates as medium-sized. The rearrangement joins TRBV6-6 to TRBJ2-3; perhaps TRBD2 as D (5 bases). The sequence was obtained from a human donor in good health. Some libraries in this study had Jurkat cell RNA spiked in. The sample was naive CD8+ T cells from blood, with Jurkat cell RNA spiked in. Regarding subset: FACS-sorted CD8+CD4-CCR7+CD45RA+ naive T cells. DNA for the CDR3: TGTGCCAGCAGTTACCACTGGAGGACAGATACGCAGTATTTT. It encodes CASSYHWRTDTQYF.